This T cell receptor (beta chain) was retrieved from a study of cytomegalovirus exposure and HLA in healthy donors. Study-wide findings and caveats: In terms of immune exposure information, only CMV serostatus was available. Certain sequence variants were highly shared and formed a cluster, and this cluster was likely a sequencing artifact. Most subjects had HLA-A and HLA-B alleles reportedly predicted accurately by TCR beta sequences.

Germline assignment: CDR1 SGHDT and CDR2 YYEEEE. V was trimmed by 1 base and J by 1 base, leaving 11 bases between them. The CDR3 sequence is 15 residues long. In the case of this clone: Its antigen is not known.

A multiplex PCR was run with 60 Vbeta primers and 13 Jbeta primers. The assay was immunoSEQ multiplex PCR, and TCRdb's table has in-frame clones only and misses some. Of roughly 190,000 clones listed, roughly 80% were seen once; the top ten hold over 2.5%. Sequenced input: PBMCs. The rearrangement uses TRBV5-6 and TRBJ1-2; D is perhaps TRBD1 (5 bases). This TCR came from a woman in her forties or fifties in good health and CMV-seropositive. The DNA of the CDR3 is TGTGCCAGCAGCTTGCGGGGGTTACTTAACTATGGCTACACCTTC. It codes for CASSLRGLLNYGYTF.